The 16 T cell receptor beta chains below come from one sample, sequenced in a study of T cell responses to AZD1222 COVID-19 vaccine. Clones were sequenced by immunoSEQ multiplex PCR, and TCRdb holds only the in-frame ones, with some missing. The sample shows 95,000 to 110,000 clones, about 90% of them seen only once. The material sequenced was peripheral blood, taken on day 0 of AZD1222 vaccination. The receptor source for this set is an adult in good health.

The chain has TRBV2 and TRBJ2-3; D is undetermined. The CDR3 runs to 14 residues. V gave up 3 bases and J gave up 0 bases, with 7 bases separating them. Germline assignment: CDR1 SNHLY and CDR2 FYNNEI. The CDR3 region has the DNA TGTGCCAGCAGTGACCTTGACAGCACAGATACGCAGTATTTT. Its translation is CASSDLDSTDTQYF.

This sequence joins TRBV3-1 (or the pseudogene TRBV3-2) and TRBJ1-1, with TRBD1 matching over 8 bases. Germline trimming cut 2 bases from V and 4 bases from J; bases unmatched to any gene: 6. The CDR3 length is 15 residues. Germline V CDR1 and CDR2: LGHDT, YNNKEL (reference sequence). CDR3 in DNA: TGTGCCAGCAGCCAACCTGGACAGGGCGGCACTGAAGCTTTCTTT. It translates to CASSQPGQGGTEAFF.

The rearrangement uses TRBV29-1 and TRBJ2-5; D might be TRBD1 or TRBD2, each matching 5 bases. The V gene's germline CDR1 is SQVTM and CDR2 ANQGSEA. The ends were cut back, 6 bases at V and 4 bases at J, with 18 bases in the middle. This CDR3 region has 14 residues. CDR3 DNA sequence: TGCAGCGTACGGGACGCACAATGGCGAGAGACCCAGTACTTC. It translates to CSVRDAQWRETQYF.

This sequence joins TRBV11-2 and TRBJ1-3, with D hard to call. CDR3 length equals 14 residues. V shed 4 bases and J shed 2 bases, with 9 bases lying between them. Germline loops: CDR1 SGHAT, CDR2 FQNNGV. The CDR3 DNA follows: TGTGCCAGCAGCTCGGAGTTCACTGGAAACACCATATATTTT. Encoded protein: CASSSEFTGNTIYF.

The CDR3 bases are TGCGCCAGCAGCCGGATCAGAGCTAACTATGGCTACACCTTC. Encoded protein: CASSRIRANYGYTF. This sequence joins TRBV4-1 and TRBJ1-2, with D unclear. Germline V gene lookup returns CDR1 MGHRA and CDR2 YSYEKL. The CDR3 spans 14 residues. V dropped 4 bases and J dropped 0 bases, with 9 bases sitting between them.

In DNA form, the CDR3 reads TGTGCCAGCAGTCCGGGTCTCCGGGAGACCCAGTACTTC. Amino acid sequence: CASSPGLRETQYF. The rearrangement uses TRBV6-5 and TRBJ2-5; no firm D call. Trimming pared 5 bases from V and 5 bases from J, leaving 12 bases between. The CDR3 contains 13 residues. The germline V gene has CDR1 MNHEY and CDR2 SVGAGI.

The chain links TRBV5-4 to TRBJ2-1, with 7 bases lining up with TRBD1. Germline V gene sequence: CDR1 SGHNT, CDR2 YYREEE (reference sequence). The CDR3 is 16 amino acids. Trimming at V came to 4 bases and at J to 1 base, leaving 8 bases not matched to a gene. CDR3 coding DNA: TGTGCCAGCAGCCCTACAGGGGTAGGGTCCTACAATGAGCAGTTCTTC. Amino acid sequence: CASSPTGVGSYNEQFF.

J is TRBJ1-6 and V is TRBV7-4; possibly TRBD1 for D (6 bases). This CDR3 has 16 residues. CDR1 SGHVT and CDR2 SQSDAQ come from the germline V gene. V was clipped by 3 bases and J by 10 bases, with 19 bases between them. The CDR3 nucleotides are TGTGCCAGCAGCTTGGGGGGCAGGGCCCCTGGCTCACCCCTCCACTTT. It encodes CASSLGGRAPGSPLHF.

The rearrangement links TRBV5-1 to TRBJ2-5; 13 bases map to TRBD2. J gave up 4 bases and V 4 bases, and 10 bases lay outside the gene matches. The CDR3 is made up of 17 amino acids. Germline CDR1 SGHRS, CDR2 YFSETQ. CDR3 protein: CASSPTSGGALLETQYF. The CDR3 DNA follows: TGCGCCAGCAGCCCCACTAGCGGGGGGGCCTTATTAGAGACCCAGTACTTC.

The chain uses TRBV7-3 and TRBJ2-3; no clear D gene. This CDR3 region has 14 residues. Trimming removed 2 bases at V and 1 base at J, with 7 bases between. CDR1 and CDR2 from the germline V gene are SGHTA and FQGTGA. CDR3 region: CASSLEDRTDTQYF. The DNA of the CDR3 is TGTGCCAGCAGCTTAGAGGATCGCACAGATACGCAGTATTTT.

The chain carries TRBV19 and TRBJ1-2, with 8 bases fitting TRBD1. The CDR3 contains 13 residues. V gave up 5 bases and J gave up 4 bases; unmatched junction bases: 3. Per germline, CDR1 LNHDA and CDR2 SQIVND (reference sequence). DNA for the CDR3: TGTGCCAGTAGTCAGGGGGCAAGCTATGGCTACACCTTC. It encodes CASSQGASYGYTF.

The V gene is TRBV9, the J gene TRBJ1-3; D remains ambiguous. Trimming shortened V by 4 bases and J by 3 bases, and 11 bases separated the two germline ends. Per germline, CDR1 SGDLS and CDR2 YYNGEE. This CDR3 has 14 amino acids. For the CDR3, the DNA is TGTGCCAGCAGCCCTATTCCTGGTGGAAACACCATATATTTT. It is translated as CASSPIPGGNTIYF.

This clone was seen a single time. The chain is built from TRBV4-1 and TRBJ2-1, with 12 bases lining up with TRBD2. V dropped 4 bases and J dropped 5; count of bases not matched to a gene: 18. Germline V gives CDR1 MGHRA, CDR2 YSYEKL. The CDR3 spans 20 residues. CDR3 bases: TGCGCCAGCAGCCCAGAGTCGATGGGGCTAGCGGGGGGGATTGACAATGAGCAGTTCTTC. Protein product: CASSPESMGLAGGIDNEQFF.

V and J are TRBV4-1 and TRBJ2-1; D gene unclear. Germline CDR1 and CDR2: MGHRA and YSYEKL. CDR3 size: 14 residues. Trimming removed 4 bases at V and 6 bases at J, with 13 bases between. The CDR3 DNA follows: TGCGCCAGCAGCCCCCCCCGGGTTTTCAATGAGCAGTTCTTC. Translation: CASSPPRVFNEQFF.

The rearrangement joins TRBV18 to TRBJ2-6; the D gene could be TRBD1 or TRBD2 (5 bases each). The germline V and J ends were trimmed by 2 bases and 4 bases, with 6 bases remaining between them. The germline V gene has CDR1 KGHSH and CDR2 LQKENI. This CDR3 has 14 amino acids. Here the CDR3 reads CASSPGTGANVLTF. The CDR3 bases are TGTGCCAGCTCACCAGGGACCGGGGCCAACGTCCTGACTTTC.

This chain joins TRBV7-3 and TRBJ1-2; no reliable D call. Per germline, CDR1 SGHTA and CDR2 FQGTGA. The ends were cut back, 4 bases at V and 8 bases at J, with 14 bases in the middle. The CDR3 has 13 amino acids. The CDR3, as DNA: TGTGCCAGCAGCTCCCCCCCGAATCGGGGCTACACCTTC. Protein product: CASSSPPNRGYTF. The full variable domain, with the rest looked up from reference TRBV7-3 and TRBJ1-2, is GAGVSQTPSNKVTEKGKYVELRCDPISGHTALYWYRQSLGQGPEFLIYFQGTGAADDSGLPNDRFFAVRPEGSVSTLKIQRTERGDSAVYLCASSSPPNRGYTFGSGTRLTVV.